This entry lists 23 T cell receptor beta chains sequenced from one sample in a study of molecular identifiers for immune sequencing clone quantification. TCRdb redid the calling of the PCR reads with MiXCR, one entry per CDR3 protein. The sample shows around 460,000 distinct CDR3 sequences, about a fifth of them seen only once. The material sequenced was naive CD8+ T cells from blood, with Jurkat cell RNA spiked in. Subset in this sample: FACS-sorted CD8+CD4-CCR7+CD45RA+ naive T cells. These TCRs come from a human donor in good health. Some libraries in this study had Jurkat cell RNA spiked in.

The sample holds many counts of this clonotype. J is TRBJ2-7 and V is TRBV6-5; D call uncertain. The CDR3 contains 14 residues. The germline V gene encodes CDR1 MNHEY and CDR2 SVGAGI. Trimming took off 2 bases at V and 5 bases at J, with 13 bases between the two ends. DNA of the CDR3: TGTGCCAGCAGTTACACGGGTTCCAGGAACGAGCAGTACTTC. Translation: CASSYTGSRNEQYF.

About this clonotype itself: Without the conserved terminal phenylalanine or tryptophan, this CDR3 likely stems from a read error. V gene TRBV18 combines with J gene TRBJ1-1; tentatively, D is TRBD1 (6 bases). CDR1 is KGHSH, CDR2 LQKENI, per germline. V dropped 6 bases and J dropped 5 bases, with 16 bases sitting between them. This CDR3 contains 14 residues. CDR3 coding DNA: TGTGCCAGCTCGGGACACCCTGGGAGTACTGAAGCTTTCCTT. Translating it yields CASSGHPGSTEAFL.

This clonotype was picked up one time. This may come from a read error, since a much larger clone is one base off. This chain links TRBV19 with TRBJ1-5; D not certain. CDR1 and CDR2 from the germline V gene are LNHDA and SQIVND (reference sequence). CDR3 size: 13 residues. This CDR3 is CASSIVLNQPQQF. As DNA, the CDR3 is TGTGCCAGTAGTATCGTCCTCAATCAGCCCCAGCAGTTT.

Ten or more counts support this clonotype. The chain couples TRBV3-1 to TRBJ1-5, with D hard to call. V was pared by 1 base and J by 0 bases, with 4 bases between. CDR3 length: 14 residues. Germline CDR1 is LGHDT and CDR2 is YNNKEL (reference sequence). The CDR3, as DNA: TGTGCCAGCAGCCAAGGAAATAGCAATCAGCCCCAGCATTTT. Translation: CASSQGNSNQPQHF.

The V gene is TRBV21-1, the J gene TRBJ2-3; the DNA was not used to check the table's D call, TRBD2. TRBV21-1 is flagged as a pseudogene. The CDR3 extends over 19 amino acids. Written as DNA, the CDR3 is TGTGCCAGCAGCAATTTATTGAGCGGGGGGCGGATAGACACAGATACGCAGTATTTT. It encodes CASSNLLSGGRIDTDTQYF.

This clonotype was observed a handful of times. The V gene is TRBV12-3 or TRBV12-4, the J gene TRBJ2-2; D remains ambiguous. The CDR3 is made up of 12 amino acids. With 3 bases removed from V and 8 bases from J, the gap between germline ends came to 7 bases. CDR3 bases: TGTGCCAGCAGTTTGAGTCAGGGGGAGCTGTTTTTT. It encodes CASSLSQGELFF.

V gene TRBV9 combines with J gene TRBJ2-7; D gene uncertain. With 4 bases removed from V and 2 bases from J, the gap between germline ends came to 13 bases. In germline, CDR1 is SGDLS, CDR2 YYNGEE. The CDR3 spans 14 residues. The CDR3 region has the DNA TGTGCCAGCAGCCCCAACTTTAAGACCTACGAGCAGTACTTC. Encoded protein: CASSPNFKTYEQYF.

This sequence joins TRBV9 and TRBJ1-2, with TRBD1 matching 8 bases. This CDR3 is built from 15 residues. Germline V CDR1 and CDR2: SGDLS, YYNGEE. With 4 bases clipped from V and 7 bases from J, the junction kept 12 bases outside the gene matches. CDR3: CASSPTGGRGPGYTF. The CDR3 bases are TGTGCCAGCAGCCCCACAGGGGGTAGGGGTCCTGGCTACACCTTC.

This clonotype showed up many times. The V and J genes are TRBV7-9 and TRBJ2-3; D uncertain. The CDR3 length is 13 residues. The V gene's germline CDR1 is SEHNR and CDR2 FQNEAQ (reference sequence). V was clipped by 5 bases and J by 3 bases, with 9 bases between them. DNA of the CDR3: TGTGCCAGCAGCATCGGCAGAACAGATACGCAGTATTTT. Translating gives CASSIGRTDTQYF.

This clonotype was seen ten or more times. The chain carries TRBV2 and TRBJ1-5, with D tentatively TRBD1 (5 bases). Germline V gives CDR1 SNHLY, CDR2 FYNNEI. This CDR3 comprises 15 residues. With 8 bases removed from V and 0 bases from J, the gap between germline ends came to 14 bases. CDR3: CASGRDPNSNQPQHF. CDR3 bases: TGTGCCAGCGGAAGGGACCCCAATAGCAATCAGCCCCAGCATTTT.

This clonotype was counted at least ten times. CDR3 sequence: CASSLAFRGNYEQYF. CDR3 nucleotides: TGTGCCAGCAGCTTAGCGTTTCGGGGAAACTACGAGCAGTACTTC. This rearrangement joins TRBV7-8 to TRBJ2-7; maybe TRBD2 (5 bases). Germline assignment: CDR1 SGHVS and CDR2 FQNEAQ. The CDR3 length is 15 residues. The ends were cut back, 0 bases at V and 3 bases at J, with 12 bases in the middle.

This clonotype has at least ten counts. The chain links TRBV29-1 to TRBJ1-1; 7 nucleotides line up with TRBD1. Germline CDR1 is SQVTM and CDR2 is ANQGSEA. V was clipped by 7 bases and J by 0 bases; unmatched bases: 5. The CDR3 runs to 13 residues. The CDR3 spells CSAIRGMNTEAFF. CDR3 in DNA: TGCAGCGCAATCAGGGGGATGAACACTGAAGCTTTCTTT.

This clonotype was observed many times. V and J are TRBV6-6 and TRBJ1-5; no definite D call. CDR3 size: 14 residues. V was cut by 4 bases and J by 0 bases, with 7 bases left in between. The V gene's germline CDR1 is MNHNY and CDR2 SVGAGI (reference sequence). The CDR3 spells CASSSSYSNQPQHF. The CDR3 nucleotides read TGTGCCAGCAGTTCCAGTTATAGCAATCAGCCCCAGCATTTT.

This sequence joins TRBV20-1 and TRBJ1-4; D perhaps matches TRBD1 (6 bases). Trimming left V 3 bases short and J 8 bases short, with 10 bases between. The germline CDR1 and CDR2 sequences are DFQATT and SNEGSKA (reference sequence). This CDR3 has 12 residues. CDR3 nucleotides: TGCAGTGCTAGGGTAGGGGGGGAAAAACTGTTTTTT. It codes for CSARVGGEKLFF.

This clonotype was seen only a few times. The chain has TRBV13 and TRBJ2-4, with 10 bases matching TRBD2. CDR1 and CDR2 (germline): PRHDT, FYEKMQ (reference sequence). V trimming: 8 bases; J trimming: 2 bases; junction bases outside the gene matches: 6. The CDR3 covers 15 residues. The CDR3 spells CASALAGGTKNIQYF. The CDR3 DNA is TGTGCCAGCGCATTAGCGGGAGGAACCAAAAACATTCAGTACTTC.

For this clonotype: It may be a read error: a sequence one base away is much more abundant. Because it lacks the conserved phenylalanine or tryptophan at the end, this CDR3 is likely a read error. The chain is built from TRBV19 and TRBJ2-7; TRBD1 might be the D (6 bases). The CDR3 covers 13 residues. V was clipped by 4 bases and J by 5 bases, with 12 bases between them. Looked up from germline, CDR1 is LNHDA and CDR2 is SQIVND (reference sequence). The CDR3 is CASSTRTVDEQYS. The CDR3 DNA reads TGTGCCAGTAGTACTCGGACAGTGGACGAGCAGTACTCC.

The chain carries TRBV19 and TRBJ2-7; TRBD1 matches 10 bases. With V trimmed by 5 bases and J by 2 bases, 6 bases remained unmatched. The CDR3 is 15 amino acids. In germline, CDR1 is LNHDA, CDR2 SQIVND (reference sequence). The CDR3 here is CASSPSTGGPYEQYF. CDR3 coding DNA: TGTGCCAGTAGTCCCTCGACAGGGGGCCCCTACGAGCAGTACTTC.

This clonotype was recorded a few times. The chain has TRBV7-9 and TRBJ2-2; D remains unclear. The germline V and J ends were trimmed by 5 bases and 5 bases, with 15 bases remaining between them. The CDR3 runs to 15 residues. Germline-derived CDR1 and CDR2 are SEHNR and FQNEAQ (reference sequence). CDR3 residues: CASSPESIGTGELFF. DNA of the CDR3: TGTGCCAGCAGCCCGGAGTCCATAGGGACCGGGGAGCTGTTTTTT.

This clonotype was observed at least ten times. The chain employs TRBV5-4 and TRBJ1-1, with a weak D call TRBD1 (5 bases). Trimming left V 4 bases short and J 3 bases short, with 16 bases between. CDR3 size: 15 residues. Germline V lookup: CDR1 SGHNT, CDR2 YYREEE (reference sequence). This CDR3 is CASSPAGYPDTEAFF. The CDR3 nucleotides read TGTGCCAGCAGCCCGGCAGGGTATCCGGACACTGAAGCTTTCTTT.

The chain uses TRBV21-1 and TRBJ2-7; the listed D gene, TRBD1, was not tested against the DNA. TRBV21-1 is deemed a pseudogene. This CDR3 is built from 16 residues. The CDR3 nucleotides are TGTGCCAGCAGCAAAAACGGGGGGACAGGGTCCTACGAGCAGTACTTC. Its protein product is CASSKNGGTGSYEQYF.

This clonotype was recorded at least ten times. The chain uses TRBV19 and TRBJ2-3; D perhaps matches TRBD2 (6 bases). This CDR3 has 16 residues. The germline V and J ends were trimmed by 1 base and 3 bases, with 14 bases remaining between them. Germline V gives CDR1 LNHDA, CDR2 SQIVND (reference sequence). CDR3 sequence: CASSIGPGLGTDTQYF. CDR3 nucleotide sequence: TGTGCCAGTAGTATAGGCCCGGGACTCGGAACAGATACGCAGTATTTT. The complete variable domain, with remaining parts taken from reference TRBV19 and TRBJ2-3, reads DGGITQSPKYLFRKEGQNVTLSCEQNLNHDAMYWYRQDPGQGLRLIYYSQIVNDFQKGDIAEGYSVSREKKESFPLTVTSAQKNPTAFYLCASSIGPGLGTDTQYFGPGTRLTVL.

This clonotype was counted many times. The chain has TRBV27 and TRBJ2-7, with 7 bases aligning to TRBD2. This CDR3 comprises 14 residues. CDR1 is MNHEY, CDR2 SMNVEV, per germline (reference sequence). The junction had 7 bases not matched to a gene; V was cut back by 6 bases and J by 2 bases. CDR3: CASSLSSGTYEQYF. The CDR3 bases are TGTGCCAGCAGCTTGTCTAGCGGCACCTACGAGCAGTACTTC.

This chain uses TRBV2 with TRBJ2-5; a possible D gene is TRBD2 (5 bases). The germline V gene encodes CDR1 SNHLY and CDR2 FYNNEI. V was cut by 1 base and J by 5 bases, with 26 bases left in between. This CDR3 is 19 amino acids long. DNA of the CDR3: TGTGCCAGCAGTGAAGTGACGGGCGGGTGGCGAGCTCATGGGGAGACCCAGTACTTC. This translates into CASSEVTGGWRAHGETQYF.